This T cell receptor (beta chain) originates from a study of beta chain features in type 1 diabetes. General study points: All four CD4+ subsets from Type 1 diabetes patients carried moderately but significantly shorter TCRB CDR3s.

TCRB transcripts that were expressed got sequenced, as all of the isolated RNA had been reverse transcribed. Some clones are missing from TCRdb's copy, which holds only in-frame ones; the method was immunoSEQ multiplex PCR. The sample records fewer than 45,000 clones, 66% being singletons. Germline CDR1 SGHDN, CDR2 FVKESK. V was pared by 4 bases and J by 8 bases, with 9 bases between. The CDR3 consists of 13 residues. A single heparinised blood sample, averaging around 0.11 L, was obtained per donor. This clone has only a few counts. Its antigen is not known. Specimen: Tregs from blood. The chain recombines TRBV14 with TRBJ1-6; a possible D gene is TRBD1 (5 bases). This receptor was identified in a man aged 25 to 45 with type 1 diabetes. Some clones in this sample may be carry-over from other donors' samples. The CDR3: CASSPLTDSPLHF. The CDR3 DNA follows: TGTGCCAGCAGCCCACTGACAGATTCACCCCTCCACTTT.